A single sample gave rise to the 23 T cell receptor beta chains below, sequenced in a study of shared clonotypes between healthy human individuals. Using immunoSEQ multiplex PCR, the repertoire was profiled, and TCRdb retains in-frame clones only, with some absent. The sample has some 470,000 clones, around 78% seen once. Sequencing was performed on PBMCs. The source of these receptors is a woman between 40 and 50 years old in good health. Some clones in this sample may be carry-over from other donors' samples.

This clone appeared once. The V gene is TRBV2, the J gene TRBJ2-1; a weak D match, TRBD1 (5 bases). The germline V gene has CDR1 SNHLY and CDR2 FYNNEI. Trimming left V 7 bases short and J 3 bases short, with 10 bases between. The CDR3 sequence is 13 residues long. The CDR3 DNA follows: TGTGCCAGCACCAGACAGATCTACAATGAGCAGTTCTTC. It encodes CASTRQIYNEQFF.

The V call is TRBV18, the J call TRBJ2-5; D is undetermined. With 1 base removed from V and 7 bases from J, the gap between germline ends came to 19 bases. This CDR3 region has 16 residues. Germline lookup yields CDR1 KGHSH and CDR2 LQKENI. The CDR3, as DNA: TGTGCCAGCTCACCACAGGGATCTTCCGCTCCGGGGACCCAGTACTTC. Translating gives CASSPQGSSAPGTQYF.

This chain joins TRBV11-2 and TRBJ2-2, with 11 bases aligning to TRBD1. CDR1 SGHAT and CDR2 FQNNGV come from the germline V gene. Losses at the gene ends were 4 bases for V and 7 bases for J; bases not matched to a gene: 8. This CDR3 region has 16 residues. The chain's CDR3 is CASSSRTGGYGGELFF. As DNA, the CDR3 is TGTGCCAGCAGCTCCCGGACAGGGGGCTATGGCGGGGAGCTGTTTTTT.

The J gene is TRBJ1-5, the V gene TRBV14; TRBD1 matches at 9 bases. The CDR3 totals 14 residues. CDR1 and CDR2 (germline): SGHDN, FVKESK. V lost 4 bases and J lost 8; bases outside the gene matches: 6. CDR3 protein: CASSRGQGGEPQHF. The CDR3 DNA reads TGTGCCAGCAGCCGGGGACAGGGAGGAGAGCCCCAGCATTTT.

On this clone: Other DNA sequences of this sample code for an identical CDR3. The V and J genes are TRBV5-1 and TRBJ1-5; D gene uncertain. With 1 base removed from V and 0 bases from J, the gap between germline ends came to 8 bases. There are 15 residues in the CDR3. Per germline, CDR1 SGHRS and CDR2 YFSETQ. The CDR3 nucleotides read TGCGCCAGCAGCTTGTACGGGGATAGCAATCAGCCCCAGCATTTT. Translated: CASSLYGDSNQPQHF.

This chain joins TRBV9 and TRBJ2-7; possibly TRBD2 for D (6 bases). From germline, CDR1 is SGDLS and CDR2 YYNGEE. The CDR3 sequence is 15 residues long. V was cut by 4 bases and J by 2 bases, with 16 bases left in between. CDR3 protein: CASSPSAGPTYEQYF. DNA for the CDR3: TGTGCCAGCAGCCCTTCAGCGGGCCCAACCTACGAGCAGTACTTC.

This clone occurred once. Written as DNA, the CDR3 is TGCAGCGTTGCCACCGTGGGAGGCAATGAGCAGTTCTTC. As protein: CSVATVGGNEQFF. The V call is TRBV29-1, the J call TRBJ2-1; TRBD2 might be the D (6 bases). With 4 bases removed from V and 6 bases from J, the gap between germline ends came to 13 bases. CDR1 is SQVTM, CDR2 ANQGSEA, per germline. The CDR3 length is 13 residues.

V gene TRBV7-9 combines with J gene TRBJ2-5; D possibly corresponds to TRBD2 (7 bases). The V and J ends lost 5 bases and 2 bases respectively, with 21 bases between them. Germline lookup yields CDR1 SEHNR and CDR2 FQNEAQ (reference sequence). The CDR3 runs to 17 residues. For the CDR3, the DNA is TGTGCCAGCAGCCCCCGTGGGGGGAGGGGGGGTCAAGAGACCCAGTACTTC. It codes for CASSPRGGRGGQETQYF.

The rearrangement links TRBV7-2 to TRBJ2-7; D might be TRBD1 (6 bases). The CDR3 is 15 amino acids. Trimming left V 5 bases short and J 1 base short, with 15 bases between. Germline V lookup: CDR1 SGHTA, CDR2 FQGNSA. The CDR3 region has the DNA TGTGCCAGCAGCGTGGGGTTAGGGGGATCCTACGAGCAGTACTTC. Translated, it gives CASSVGLGGSYEQYF.

V usage is TRBV9 and J usage is TRBJ2-5; 9 bases are a match to TRBD2. CDR1 and CDR2 (germline): SGDLS, YYNGEE. V trimming: 6 bases; J trimming: 2 bases; junction bases outside the gene matches: 8. The length of the CDR3 is 15 residues. The DNA of the CDR3 is TGTGCCAGCACAGTTAGCGGGAGCGCACAAGAGACCCAGTACTTC. Translated: CASTVSGSAQETQYF.

As regards this clone: With a much larger clone just one base away, this may be a read error. This same CDR3 is encoded by further DNA sequences in the sample. V is TRBV30 and J is TRBJ2-1; tentatively, D is TRBD1 or TRBD2 (6 bases each). V was trimmed by 4 bases and J by 5 bases, leaving 12 bases between them. This CDR3 has 13 amino acids. The germline gives CDR1 GTSNPN, CDR2 SVGIG (reference sequence). CDR3 amino acids: CAWTGEVHNEQFF. DNA of the CDR3: TGTGCCTGGACAGGGGAGGTCCACAATGAGCAGTTCTTC.

The V gene is TRBV28, the J gene TRBJ1-4; D unresolved. V dropped 2 bases and J dropped 0 bases, with 10 bases sitting between them. Germline lookup yields CDR1 MDHEN and CDR2 SYDVKM. The CDR3 is 16 amino acids. The CDR3 DNA reads as TGTGCCAGCAGTTTAGCCGGAGTTGCAACTAATGAAAAACTGTTTTTT. Its translation: CASSLAGVATNEKLFF.

About this clone itself: Other DNA sequences in this specimen translate into the identical CDR3. The V call is TRBV5-1, the J call TRBJ1-1; D is possibly TRBD1 (5 bases). This CDR3 comprises 13 residues. CDR1 SGHRS and CDR2 YFSETQ come from the germline V gene. V lost 4 bases to trimming and J lost 0 bases, with 7 bases between them. The chain's CDR3 is CASSLGVNTEAFF. The CDR3, as DNA: TGCGCCAGCAGCCTAGGGGTGAACACTGAAGCTTTCTTT.

The J gene is TRBJ1-1, the V gene TRBV27, with 7 bases matching TRBD1. Trimming cost V 3 bases and J 4 bases; bases outside gene matches: 8. The germline gives CDR1 MNHEY, CDR2 SMNVEV (reference sequence). The CDR3 is 15 amino acids. This chain's CDR3 is CASSLEPTGVTEAFF. Here the CDR3 DNA reads TGTGCCAGCAGTTTGGAACCCACAGGGGTCACTGAAGCTTTCTTT.

Regarding this clone: A much larger clone is a single base away; this may be a read error. The chain employs TRBV7-9 and TRBJ2-1; 7 bases agree with TRBD1. CDR1 SEHNR and CDR2 FQNEAQ come from the germline V gene (reference sequence). This CDR3 spans 13 amino acids. DNA of the CDR3: TGTGCCAGCAGCCCAAGGGACAGCAATGAGCGGTTCTTC. This translates into CASSPRDSNERFF.

This clone was seen just once. The V gene is TRBV7-8, the J gene TRBJ1-1, with 8 bases aligning to TRBD1. The CDR3 is made up of 14 amino acids. The germline CDR1 and CDR2 sequences are SGHVS and FQNEAQ. V was pared by 1 base and J by 6 bases, with 4 bases of the junction left unmatched. The CDR3 here is CASSLGTGSPEAFF. The CDR3 DNA is TGTGCCAGCAGCTTAGGGACAGGGTCTCCTGAAGCTTTCTTT.

As regards this clone: Different DNA sequences within this sample yield the same CDR3. V usage is TRBV11-2 and J usage is TRBJ2-3, with D unclear. V lost 3 bases and J lost 3, with 7 bases in between. CDR1 SGHAT and CDR2 FQNNGV come from the germline V gene. The CDR3 extends over 13 amino acids. CDR3 nucleotides: TGTGCCAGCAGCTTGGCTGGAACAGATACGCAGTATTTT. Its translation is CASSLAGTDTQYF.

The genes are TRBV20-1 and TRBJ2-3; 7 bases map to TRBD1. V trimming: 3 bases; J trimming: 14 bases; junction bases outside the gene matches: 8. Germline loops: CDR1 DFQATT, CDR2 SNEGSKA (reference sequence). CDR3 length equals 11 residues. CDR3 amino acids: CSASTTGRLYF. In DNA form, the CDR3 reads TGCAGTGCTAGTACGACAGGGCGCCTGTATTTT.

V gene TRBV29-1 combines with J gene TRBJ2-7, with 9 bases matching TRBD2. Germline V gene lookup returns CDR1 SQVTM and CDR2 ANQGSEA. V lost 7 bases to trimming and J lost 0 bases; unmatched junction nucleotides: 7. CDR3 size: 14 residues. The CDR3 protein is CSDLTSGFSYEQYF. DNA for the CDR3: TGCAGCGACTTGACTAGCGGCTTCTCCTACGAGCAGTACTTC.

In the case of this clone: The conserved phenylalanine or tryptophan normally closing the CDR3 is absent here, so this likely arose from a read error. This rearrangement joins TRBV29-1 to TRBJ1-3, with TRBD1 identical over 9 bases. CDR1 SQVTM and CDR2 ANQGSEA come from the germline V gene. The trim removed 3 bases at V and 3 bases at J, leaving 6 bases unmatched. This CDR3 region has 15 residues. CDR3 residues: CSVDLGQGFGNTIYS. For the CDR3, the DNA is TGCAGCGTTGACCTCGGACAGGGGTTTGGAAACACCATATATTCT.

The V call is TRBV10-2, the J call TRBJ2-1; TRBD2 matches 9 bases. The trim removed 6 bases at V and 4 bases at J, leaving 7 bases unmatched. The CDR3 has 15 amino acids. In germline, CDR1 is WSHSY, CDR2 SAAADI. This CDR3 is CASRLAGGAYNEQFF. The CDR3 region has the DNA TGCGCCAGCAGACTAGCGGGTGGGGCTTACAATGAGCAGTTCTTC.

This clone showed up many times. V and J are TRBV7-6 and TRBJ2-1; a weak D match, TRBD2 (5 bases). The germline V gene has CDR1 SGHVS and CDR2 FNYEAQ. This CDR3 has 16 amino acids. The V and J ends lost 5 bases and 4 bases respectively, with 18 bases between them. The CDR3 DNA is TGTGCCAGCAGCCCCTTCTTCGCGGGCGCTTACAATGAGCAGTTCTTC. Protein sequence: CASSPFFAGAYNEQFF.

The rearrangement links TRBV4-3 to TRBJ1-1; 12 bases are a match to TRBD1. The V gene end was trimmed by 1 base and the J gene end by 4 bases; junction bases not matched to a gene: 10. This CDR3 contains 18 residues. Per germline, CDR1 LGHNA and CDR2 YSLEER. For the CDR3, the DNA is TGCGCCAGCAGCCAAGGACGGGACAGGGGGCTGTTGAGCACTGAAGCTTTCTTT. Protein sequence: CASSQGRDRGLLSTEAFF.